Below are 27 T cell receptor beta chains sequenced from a single sample in a study of OX40 agonist ivuxolimab in advanced cancers. Here immunoSEQ multiplex PCR was the method, and the copy in TCRdb shows in-frame clones only, minus some. The data contain roughly 80,000 clones, around four fifths of them singletons. This specimen was CD4+ or CD8+ T cells sorted from blood, taken in a trial of the OX40 agonist ivuxolimab. Receptors were obtained from an adult with an advanced solid tumor such as melanoma, head and neck, liver or kidney cancer.

The gene calls are TRBV5-8 and TRBJ1-4; D is uncertain. CDR3 length equals 15 residues. The V and J ends lost 1 base and 1 base respectively, with 8 bases between them. Germline values: CDR1 SGHTS, CDR2 YDEGEE. The CDR3 DNA reads TGTGCCAGCAGCTTGAACGGGTTAACTAATGAAAAACTGTTTTTT. Protein product: CASSLNGLTNEKLFF.

The chain links TRBV10-1 to TRBJ1-1; TRBD1 matches 9 bases. The CDR3 extends over 19 amino acids. The V segment lost 5 bases and the J segment 1 base; nucleotides outside the gene matches: 17. The germline V gene encodes CDR1 WNHNN and CDR2 SYGVQD (reference sequence). The CDR3, as DNA: TGCGCCAGCAGTCTCTGTCCGACAGGGGGTTACCTCCGGAACACTGAAGCTTTCTTT. As protein: CASSLCPTGGYLRNTEAFF.

In its sample, this clone was seen once. The gene calls are TRBV11-2 and TRBJ2-5; D is perhaps TRBD1 (5 bases). From germline, CDR1 is SGHAT and CDR2 FQNNGV. There are 14 residues in the CDR3. Trimming took off 5 bases at V and 4 bases at J, with 14 bases between the two ends. CDR3 sequence (DNA): TGTGCCAGCAGCCCAGGGTTCCCCGGAGAGACCCAGTACTTC. Translated: CASSPGFPGETQYF. The full variable domain, completed using reference TRBV11-2 and TRBJ2-5, is EAGVAQSPRYKIIEKRQSVAFWCNPISGHATLYWYQQILGQGPKLLIQFQNNGVVDDSQLPKDRFSAERLKGVDSTLKIQPAKLEDSAVYLCASSPGFPGETQYFGPGTRLLVL.

The chain uses TRBV10-3 and TRBJ2-2, with D perhaps TRBD2 (6 bases). Germline V gives CDR1 ENHRY, CDR2 SYGVKD. V lost 6 bases, J lost 7 bases, and 12 bases lay in between. The CDR3 is made up of 13 amino acids. The CDR3 sequence: CAIRPTSDGELFF. CDR3 bases: TGTGCCATCAGGCCGACTAGTGACGGGGAGCTGTTTTTT.

The chain joins TRBV4-1 to TRBJ2-3; maybe TRBD2 (6 bases). From germline, CDR1 is MGHRA and CDR2 YSYEKL. V dropped 0 bases and J dropped 0 bases, with 13 bases sitting between them. This CDR3 contains 17 residues. The CDR3 reads CASSQDGRGRSTDTQYF. The CDR3 DNA is TGCGCCAGCAGCCAAGATGGACGGGGGAGAAGCACAGATACGCAGTATTTT.

The genes are TRBV6-6 and TRBJ2-5, with TRBD2 as a possible D gene (5 bases). CDR3 length: 14 residues. V was clipped by 8 bases and J by 5 bases, with 18 bases between them. Germline V gene lookup returns CDR1 MNHNY and CDR2 SVGAGI (reference sequence). CDR3 amino acids: CASLHYDGDETQYF. The CDR3 coding sequence is TGTGCCAGCCTGCACTACGACGGGGATGAGACCCAGTACTTC.

The gene calls are TRBV29-1 and TRBJ1-5; D gene unclear. The CDR3 length is 12 residues. CDR1 and CDR2 (germline): SQVTM, ANQGSEA. The ends were cut back, 6 bases at V and 5 bases at J, with 11 bases in the middle. CDR3 sequence: CSVANEDQPQHF. The CDR3 DNA reads as TGCAGCGTAGCAAATGAGGATCAGCCCCAGCATTTT.

The chain has TRBV11-2 and TRBJ2-3, with 7 bases lining up with TRBD1. Germline assignment: CDR1 SGHAT and CDR2 FQNNGV. The trim removed 4 bases at V and 3 bases at J, leaving 13 bases unmatched. The CDR3 is made up of 17 amino acids. The CDR3 spells CASSSFDWGQLTDTQYF. As DNA, the CDR3 is TGTGCCAGCAGCTCCTTTGATTGGGGACAGCTTACAGATACGCAGTATTTT.

The chain joins TRBV25-1 to TRBJ1-4; weak D call: TRBD1 (5 bases). Trimming pared 7 bases from V and 2 bases from J, leaving 17 bases between. The CDR3 spans 16 residues. Germline V gene data show CDR1 as MGHDK and CDR2 as SYGVNS. CDR3 sequence reads: CASNPNRGGTNEKLFF. In DNA, the CDR3 is TGTGCCAGCAACCCCAACCGGGGGGGGACTAATGAAAAACTGTTTTTT.

The chain couples TRBV2 to TRBJ2-3, with TRBD1 identical over 7 bases. CDR1 is SNHLY, CDR2 FYNNEI, per germline. V lost 5 bases to trimming and J lost 1 base; unmatched junction nucleotides: 6. The CDR3 covers 15 residues. CDR3 nucleotides: TGTGCCAGCAGTTTACAGGGGTCCCGCACAGATACGCAGTATTTT. This sequence encodes CASSLQGSRTDTQYF.

The V and J genes are TRBV11-2 and TRBJ2-5, with 7 bases aligning to TRBD1. V shed 0 bases, J shed 6 bases, and the junction held 7 bases outside the gene matches. The CDR3 is 15 residues long. Germline lookup yields CDR1 SGHAT and CDR2 FQNNGV. In nucleotides, the CDR3 is TGTGCCAGCAGCTTAGATTCAGGGGGTTTCAAGACCCAGTACTTC. Protein: CASSLDSGGFKTQYF.

The gene calls are TRBV11-2 and TRBJ2-3; no clear D. Germline V gene sequence: CDR1 SGHAT, CDR2 FQNNGV. The CDR3 length is 14 residues. Trimming removed 0 bases at V and 1 base at J, with 5 bases between. The CDR3 loop reads CASSLDRGTDTQYF. Here the CDR3 DNA reads TGTGCCAGCAGCTTAGATCGAGGCACAGATACGCAGTATTTT.

The V and J genes are TRBV5-4 and TRBJ2-1; TRBD2 matches at 14 bases. Germline loops: CDR1 SGHNT, CDR2 YYREEE (reference sequence). This CDR3 has 20 amino acids. J was trimmed by 0 bases and V by 1 base; bases with no gene match: 9. CDR3: CASSLYPTSGGARSYNEQFF. The DNA of the CDR3 is TGTGCCAGCAGCTTGTACCCGACTAGCGGGGGGGCCCGCTCCTACAATGAGCAGTTCTTC.

V is TRBV6-4 and J is TRBJ1-3; D is perhaps TRBD1 (5 bases). CDR1 MRHNA and CDR2 SNTAGT come from the germline V gene. With 3 bases removed from V and 0 bases from J, the gap between germline ends came to 15 bases. This CDR3 comprises 17 residues. The CDR3 reads CASSEKQEFSSGNTIYF. DNA for the CDR3: TGTGCCAGCAGTGAGAAACAGGAGTTTAGCTCTGGAAACACCATATATTTT.

V gene TRBV10-3 combines with J gene TRBJ1-1; TRBD1 matches 7 bases. Trimming took 11 bases from V and 1 from J; bases not matched to a gene: 7. The length of the CDR3 is 13 residues. Germline V gene lookup returns CDR1 ENHRY and CDR2 SYGVKD. CDR3 loop: CAVQGGPNTEAFF. The CDR3 DNA follows: TGTGCCGTGCAAGGGGGCCCGAACACTGAAGCTTTCTTT.

The V gene is TRBV19, the J gene TRBJ2-7; 8 bases fit TRBD1. Germline CDR1 and CDR2: LNHDA and SQIVND (reference sequence). This CDR3 region has 12 residues. After removal of 9 bases from V and 2 bases from J, the junction contained 3 bases not matched to a gene. CDR3 in amino acids: CASGTGPYEQYF. The CDR3 DNA is TGTGCCAGCGGGACAGGACCCTACGAGCAGTACTTC.

The chain is built from TRBV29-1 and TRBJ1-2; tentatively, D is TRBD1 (5 bases). Germline-derived CDR1 and CDR2 are SQVTM and ANQGSEA. There are 11 residues in the CDR3. Trimming pared 4 bases from V and 4 bases from J, leaving 7 bases between. CDR3 DNA: TGCAGCGTTGTTCAGGGCTATGGCTACACCTTC. Protein product: CSVVQGYGYTF.

The J gene is TRBJ2-7, the V gene TRBV4-3, with TRBD1 matching 8 bases. The ends lost 6 bases at V and 0 bases at J; junction bases unmatched: 10. CDR3 length: 16 residues. The germline gives CDR1 LGHNA, CDR2 YSLEER. CDR3 sequence: CASSKSSGGGSYEQYF. The CDR3, as DNA: TGCGCCAGCAGTAAAAGTTCAGGGGGCGGCTCCTACGAGCAGTACTTC.

The chain employs TRBV5-4 and TRBJ1-2; D is undetermined. This CDR3 has 15 amino acids. The germline CDR1 and CDR2 sequences are SGHNT and YYREEE (reference sequence). Trimming pared 2 bases from V and 2 bases from J, leaving 13 bases between. CDR3 amino acids: CASSFSGGGNYGYTF. The CDR3 region has the DNA TGTGCCAGCAGCTTCTCAGGAGGCGGGAACTATGGCTACACCTTC.

Only one count was recorded for this clone. V usage is TRBV18 and J usage is TRBJ1-4; D possibly corresponds to TRBD1 (5 bases). In germline, CDR1 is KGHSH, CDR2 LQKENI. The CDR3 has 14 residues. V lost 6 bases to trimming and J lost 7 bases, with 15 bases between them. The CDR3 DNA follows: TGTGCCAGCTCCCCGCAGGGAGCGGGTGAAAAACTGTTTTTT. Amino acids: CASSPQGAGEKLFF. Variable domain in full (rest from reference TRBV18 and TRBJ1-4): NAGVMQNPRHLVRRRGQEARLRCSPMKGHSHVYWYRQLPEEGLKFMVYLQKENIIDESGMPKERFSAEFPKEGPSILRIQQVVRGDSAAYFCASSPQGAGEKLFFGSGTQLSVL.

The sample holds a few counts of this clone. The chain is built from TRBV10-3 and TRBJ2-2, with TRBD2 as a possible D gene (6 bases). CDR1 and CDR2 from the germline V gene are ENHRY and SYGVKD. The CDR3 sequence is 13 residues long. The V gene lost 10 bases and the J gene lost 2 bases, with 11 bases spanning the gap. CDR3 DNA: TGTGCCACGCGGGACGGCAACACCGGGGAGCTGTTTTTT. Its protein product is CATRDGNTGELFF.

This chain uses TRBV18 with TRBJ2-1, with TRBD2 matching 7 bases. The CDR3 has 16 amino acids. V dropped 0 bases and J dropped 6; count of bases not matched to a gene: 8. Germline-derived CDR1 and CDR2 are KGHSH and LQKENI. The CDR3 is CASSPPGTPGGNEQFF. CDR3 sequence (DNA): TGTGCCAGCTCACCACCCGGGACGCCGGGGGGCAATGAGCAGTTCTTC.

V and J are TRBV6-6 and TRBJ2-6; D gene unclear. The CDR3 length is 15 residues. In germline, CDR1 is MNHNY, CDR2 SVGAGI (reference sequence). V was clipped by 6 bases and J by 2 bases, with 11 bases between them. The CDR3 DNA is TGTGCCAGCAGCCGACCGGGCACTGGGGCCAACGTCCTGACTTTC. Amino acid sequence: CASSRPGTGANVLTF.

The chain joins TRBV25-1 to TRBJ2-1; D possibly corresponds to TRBD2 (5 bases). CDR3 length: 15 amino acids. Germline V gene lookup returns CDR1 MGHDK and CDR2 SYGVNS. V was pared by 10 bases and J by 4 bases, with 20 bases between. The CDR3 region is CANSGLNVTYNEQFF. DNA for the CDR3: TGTGCCAACAGCGGACTCAACGTAACATACAATGAGCAGTTCTTC.

The V and J genes are TRBV19 and TRBJ1-2; the match to TRBD1 covers 10 bases. This CDR3 is 13 amino acids long. Germline CDR1 is LNHDA and CDR2 is SQIVND (reference sequence). V shed 5 bases and J 8 bases; nucleotides not matched to a gene: 5. The DNA of the CDR3 is TGTGCCAGTAGTCACGGACAGGGGGGCGGCTACACCTTC. This sequence encodes CASSHGQGGGYTF. The full variable domain, rest sourced from reference TRBV19 and TRBJ1-2, is DGGITQSPKYLFRKEGQNVTLSCEQNLNHDAMYWYRQDPGQGLRLIYYSQIVNDFQKGDIAEGYSVSREKKESFPLTVTSAQKNPTAFYLCASSHGQGGGYTFGSGTRLTVV.

The gene calls are TRBV7-9 and TRBJ2-7, with D perhaps TRBD1 or TRBD2 (5 bases each). The CDR3 is 12 residues long. Trimming removed 3 bases at V and 4 bases at J, with 7 bases between. Germline lookup yields CDR1 SEHNR and CDR2 FQNEAQ (reference sequence). The CDR3 sequence: CASSLGVYEQYF. The CDR3 coding sequence is TGTGCCAGCAGCTTGGGGGTTTACGAGCAGTACTTC.

The CDR3 nucleotides are TGCGCCAGCAGCTTCGACAGCACCTACGAGCAGTACTTC. Its protein product is CASSFDSTYEQYF. This rearrangement joins TRBV5-1 to TRBJ2-7; tentative D call: TRBD1 (5 bases). The CDR3 runs 13 residues. The V end lost 2 bases, the J end lost 2 bases, and 8 bases lay between the germline ends. Per the germline V gene, CDR1 is SGHRS and CDR2 is YFSETQ.